The table lists the clone carrying this T cell receptor (beta chain) with many counts. Sequencing used immunoSEQ multiplex PCR; TCRdb keeps in-frame clones, though not all of them. The sample contains tens of thousands of clones, none of them singletons. V lost 5 bases to trimming and J lost 7 bases, with 12 bases between them. The CDR3 is made up of 13 amino acids. The germline V gene encodes CDR1 LNHDA and CDR2 SQIVND (reference sequence). This sample is part of a study of T cells after posttransplantation cyclophosphamide. Sequencing input: PBMCs. The V call is TRBV19, the J call TRBJ1-5; D remains unclear. This sequence originates from a man aged 40-50 years in good health, CMV-negative, and a related stem cell transplant donor. CDR3 region: CASSDDIWQPQHF. CDR3 bases: TGTGCCAGTAGTGATGACATCTGGCAGCCCCAGCATTTT.